The 9 T cell receptor beta chains in this list originate from one sample, sequenced in a study of shared clonotypes between healthy human individuals. Generated by immunoSEQ multiplex PCR, the TCRdb table keeps only in-frame clones and is missing some. Seen here are some 2 million clones, approximately 94% observed once, and the top ten hold around 1%. Naive CD8 isolation took CD45RO-negative cells positively selected for CCR7 and excluded terminally differentiated effector memory CD45RA+ cells. The source material was naive CD8+ T cells sorted from blood. The receptors come from a man aged 18 to 30 in good health.

This sequence joins TRBV6-1 and TRBJ2-7; D remains unclear. Looked up from germline, CDR1 is MNHNS and CDR2 is SASEGT. CDR3 length: 13 amino acids. V lost 3 bases, J lost 4 bases, and 10 bases lay in between. CDR3 DNA sequence: TGTGCCAGCAGTGACCTCGCCGGGTACGAGCAGTACTTC. This translates into CASSDLAGYEQYF.

The chain uses TRBV28 and TRBJ1-3, with TRBD1 matching over 9 bases. The CDR3 contains 16 residues. Germline V gives CDR1 MDHEN, CDR2 SYDVKM. V shed 6 bases and J 0 bases; nucleotides not matched to a gene: 6. CDR3 DNA: TGTGCCAGCAGCCGGGGACAGGGTTTCTCTGGAAACACCATATATTTT. Its protein product is CASSRGQGFSGNTIYF.

Concerning this clone itself: Other DNA variants within this sample encode the same CDR3. V gene TRBV30 combines with J gene TRBJ2-7, with 9 bases lining up with TRBD1. Losses at the gene ends were 2 bases for V and 5 bases for J; bases not matched to a gene: 4. Germline CDR1 and CDR2: GTSNPN and SVGIG (reference sequence). The CDR3 runs 13 residues. As DNA, the CDR3 is TGTGCCTGGAGTCCTACAGGGGGCCACGAGCAGTACTTC. Translated, it gives CAWSPTGGHEQYF. Variable domain in full (rest from reference TRBV30 and TRBJ2-7): SQTIHQWPATLVQPVGSPLSLECTVEGTSNPNLYWYRQAAGRGLQLLFYSVGIGQISSEVPQNLSASRPQDRQFILSSKKLLLSDSGFYLCAWSPTGGHEQYFGPGTRLTVT.

As to this clone: Within the sample, other DNA sequences also encode this same CDR3. This chain links TRBV11-2 with TRBJ2-7, with D perhaps given as TRBD1 or TRBD2 (6 bases each). Trimming pared 5 bases from V and 2 bases from J, leaving 10 bases between. This CDR3 region has 13 residues. Germline-derived CDR1 and CDR2 are SGHAT and FQNNGV. CDR3 DNA sequence: TGTGCCAGCAGCGTAGGGGGGCCCTACGAGCAGTACTTC. It encodes CASSVGGPYEQYF.

The chain has TRBV6-5 and TRBJ1-5; the D is unclear. V shed 6 bases and J shed 0 bases, with 9 bases lying between them. This CDR3 is built from 14 residues. Per the germline V gene, CDR1 is MNHEY and CDR2 is SVGAGI. The CDR3 loop is CASSPFHSNQPQHF. The DNA for the CDR3 is TGTGCCAGCAGCCCATTCCATAGCAATCAGCCCCAGCATTTT.

With respect to this clone: This sample includes further DNA sequences coding for the same CDR3. The rearrangement joins TRBV28 to TRBJ2-5; D could derive from TRBD1 or TRBD2 (6 bases each). This CDR3 is 14 amino acids long. Germline CDR1 and CDR2: MDHEN and SYDVKM. The V and J ends lost 2 bases and 4 bases respectively, with 11 bases between them. In nucleotides, the CDR3 is TGTGCCAGCAGTTTAAGGGGGGCGGGAGAGACCCAGTACTTC. Translated, it gives CASSLRGAGETQYF.

This clone was recorded only once. This chain connects TRBV28 to TRBJ2-1, with TRBD2 as a possible D gene (7 bases). The germline CDR1 and CDR2 sequences are MDHEN and SYDVKM. Between the trimmed V and J ends, which lost 7 bases and 7 bases, there was a span of 23 bases. The CDR3 is 16 amino acids. The CDR3 protein is CASTQKGGLRYNEQFF. CDR3 DNA sequence: TGTGCCAGCACCCAGAAGGGGGGGCTGCGGTATAATGAGCAGTTCTTC.

The chain has TRBV2 and TRBJ1-2; possible D gene TRBD1, 5 bases. V lost 1 base to trimming and J lost 3 bases, with 12 bases between them. The CDR3 spans 15 residues. CDR1 is SNHLY, CDR2 FYNNEI, per germline. This CDR3 is CASSEDGAGDYGYTF. The CDR3 DNA reads TGTGCCAGCAGTGAAGATGGGGCCGGCGACTATGGCTACACCTTC.

The chain has TRBV5-4 and TRBJ2-5; the match to TRBD2 covers 12 bases. The V segment lost 4 bases and the J segment 2 bases; nucleotides outside the gene matches: 3. This CDR3 has 15 residues. Germline-derived CDR1 and CDR2 are SGHNT and YYREEE (reference sequence). This CDR3 is CASSAGLAGQETQYF. The CDR3 bases are TGTGCCAGCAGCGCAGGACTAGCGGGGCAAGAGACCCAGTACTTC.